The present T cell receptor (beta chain) was sequenced within a study of vaccination effects on CD4 cells after COVID-19. Study context: Post-vaccine specimens arrived a median 72 days past the second dose.

Subsequent to a culture period of 10 to 11 days, CD4+ T cells were isolated. Each participant received a vaccine that was either BNT162b2 or mRNA-1273, given as two doses. None of these healthy vaccinees had been infected with SARS-CoV-2 before vaccination. Half-medium exchanges with IL-2 medium took place on days 3 and 7. The method was immunoSEQ multiplex PCR; TCRdb's version includes in-frame clones alone and lacks a portion of them. The sample lists 43,000 or so clones, around 70% occurring once. On this clone: The antigen is unknown.

Germline loops: CDR1 SGDLS, CDR2 YYNGEE. V gave up 3 bases and J gave up 7 bases; unmatched junction bases: 10. This CDR3 comprises 16 residues. This TCR came from a human donor who received a COVID-19 vaccine. The input for sequencing was CD4+ T cells from PBMCs cultured without peptide, taken after COVID-19 vaccination. J is TRBJ1-4 and V is TRBV9; 9 bases match TRBD1. CDR3 DNA: TGTGCCAGCAGCGGTTCGACAGGGGGAGGGGGTGAAAAACTGTTTTTT. It translates to CASSGSTGGGGEKLFF.